Below, 27 T cell receptor beta chains from the same sample are listed, as sequenced in a study of Ad26.COV2.S vaccination and SARS-CoV-2 variants. TCRdb's copy holds only in-frame clones and misses some; the assay was immunoSEQ multiplex PCR. The sample gives about 480,000 clones, around 85% of which show up once; 9.5% to 15% is in the top ten. This sample's treatment: around 19 received Ad26.COV2.S at low or high dose, single or two shots; five or six received placebo; per-sample allocation not given. Sampling occurred on day 63 after the first vaccine or placebo injection. The starting material was peripheral blood, obtained in a trial of Ad26.COV2.S vaccine versus placebo. These receptors were taken from a person aged 18 to 59 who received the Ad26.COV2.S COVID-19 vaccine or a placebo.

The chain uses TRBV19 and TRBJ2-1; 11 bases line up with TRBD1. V shed 3 bases, J shed 8 bases, and the junction held 3 bases outside the gene matches. The germline CDR1 and CDR2 sequences are LNHDA and SQIVND (reference sequence). This CDR3 contains 14 residues. CDR3 protein: CASSMWTGGHEQFF. The CDR3 bases are TGTGCCAGTAGTATGTGGACAGGGGGCCATGAGCAGTTCTTC.

The chain links TRBV7-8 to TRBJ1-1; D is uncertain. Germline CDR1 SGHVS, CDR2 FQNEAQ. This CDR3 has 15 amino acids. The V end lost 5 bases, the J end lost 0 bases, and 13 bases lay between the germline ends. CDR3 DNA sequence: TGTGCCAGCAGCCCGCAGGCAGCCATGAACACTGAAGCTTTCTTT. Its translation: CASSPQAAMNTEAFF.

The rearrangement joins TRBV19 to TRBJ1-2, with a tentative D call TRBD1 (5 bases). The germline gives CDR1 LNHDA, CDR2 SQIVND (reference sequence). Deletions cut 5 bases from V and 8 bases from J, with 15 bases between. This CDR3 is built from 13 residues. The CDR3 here is CASSRPNSGGYTF. In DNA, the CDR3 is TGTGCCAGTAGTCGGCCCAACTCAGGGGGCTACACCTTC. The complete variable domain, with remaining parts taken from reference TRBV19 and TRBJ1-2, reads DGGITQSPKYLFRKEGQNVTLSCEQNLNHDAMYWYRQDPGQGLRLIYYSQIVNDFQKGDIAEGYSVSREKKESFPLTVTSAQKNPTAFYLCASSRPNSGGYTFGSGTRLTVV.

The J gene is TRBJ1-2, the V gene TRBV5-4; D perhaps matches TRBD1 (6 bases). V lost 0 bases and J lost 8, with 8 bases in between. The germline V gene has CDR1 SGHNT and CDR2 YYREEE (reference sequence). The length of the CDR3 is 12 residues. This CDR3 reads CASSLDRVGYTF. The CDR3 DNA reads as TGTGCCAGCAGCTTGGACAGGGTCGGCTACACCTTC.

The chain is built from TRBV28 and TRBJ2-7; TRBD1 agrees at 11 bases. Germline lookup yields CDR1 MDHEN and CDR2 SYDVKM. Trimming at V came to 7 bases and at J to 5 bases, leaving 4 bases not matched to a gene. This CDR3 is built from 13 residues. CDR3 in DNA: TGTGCCAGCATAGGGACAGGGGGTCACGAGCAGTACTTC. Protein product: CASIGTGGHEQYF.

J is TRBJ1-1 and V is TRBV7-9; TRBD1 is a possible D gene (5 bases). CDR3 length: 18 residues. The V and J ends lost 4 bases and 1 base respectively, with 22 bases between them. Per germline, CDR1 SEHNR and CDR2 FQNEAQ (reference sequence). CDR3 nucleotides: TGTGCCAGCAGCTCCCAGGGTTCCCGCCAGGCCCAGAACACTGAAGCTTTCTTT. Its translation is CASSSQGSRQAQNTEAFF.

The genes are TRBV24-1 and TRBJ1-5; 8 bases are a match to TRBD1. This CDR3 comprises 17 residues. V was pared by 4 bases and J by 0 bases, with 7 bases of the junction left unmatched. Germline CDR1 KGHDR, CDR2 SFDVKD. CDR3 protein: CATSESRTGTSNQPQHF. In DNA form, the CDR3 reads TGTGCCACCAGTGAGAGTCGGACAGGGACTAGCAATCAGCCCCAGCATTTT.

The chain has TRBV4-3 and TRBJ1-2, with no clear D. The CDR3 has 14 residues. The V end lost 2 bases, the J end lost 4 bases, and 11 bases lay between the germline ends. Germline V lookup: CDR1 LGHNA, CDR2 YSLEER. CDR3 residues: CASSQTLRSYGYTF. The CDR3 DNA is TGCGCCAGCAGCCAAACTCTACGATCCTATGGCTACACCTTC.

The J gene is TRBJ2-1, the V gene TRBV28; D remains ambiguous. Per germline, CDR1 MDHEN and CDR2 SYDVKM. V dropped 3 bases and J dropped 8 bases, with 11 bases sitting between them. The CDR3 contains 13 residues. This CDR3 reads CASSFRVVDEQFF. CDR3 sequence (DNA): TGTGCCAGCAGTTTTAGGGTAGTCGATGAGCAGTTCTTC.

This chain uses TRBV7-2 with TRBJ2-7, with unresolved D. Germline CDR1 is SGHTA and CDR2 is FQGNSA. The length of the CDR3 is 13 residues. With 1 base removed from V and 7 bases from J, the gap between germline ends came to 11 bases. CDR3 in DNA: TGTGCCAGCAGCTTAGTGCCCCGTCAGGAGCAGTACTTC. This encodes CASSLVPRQEQYF.

The V gene is TRBV28, the J gene TRBJ1-2, with 8 bases lining up with TRBD1. The J segment lost 7 bases and the V segment lost 6 bases, leaving 16 bases of the junction unmatched. The CDR3 sequence is 16 residues long. Germline V CDR1 and CDR2: MDHEN, SYDVKM. CDR3 DNA: TGTGCCAGCAGATCGATAGGACAGGGTGATTGGGCTGGCTACACCTTC. It codes for CASRSIGQGDWAGYTF.

The V call is TRBV13, the J call TRBJ2-2; 10 nucleotides agree with TRBD2. Germline CDR1 and CDR2: PRHDT and FYEKMQ (reference sequence). V shed 5 bases, J shed 4 bases, and the junction held 13 bases outside the gene matches. The length of the CDR3 is 18 residues. CDR3 amino acids: CASSRPNQAGGPTGELFF. The CDR3 DNA follows: TGTGCCAGCAGCCGCCCAAACCAAGCGGGAGGGCCCACCGGGGAGCTGTTTTTT. Full variable domain (rest looked up from reference TRBV13 and TRBJ2-2): AAGVIQSPRHLIKEKRETATLKCYPIPRHDTVYWYQQGPGQDPQFLISFYEKMQSDKGSIPDRFSAQQFSDYHSELNMSSLELGDSALYFCASSRPNQAGGPTGELFFGEGSRLTVL.

With regard to this clone: Distinct nucleotide sequences in the sample also encode this CDR3. The gene calls are TRBV11-2 and TRBJ1-3; D unclear. Germline loops: CDR1 SGHAT, CDR2 FQNNGV. The CDR3 is made up of 15 amino acids. V gave up 1 base and J gave up 4 bases, with 11 bases separating them. CDR3 sequence reads: CASSLVGSSGNTIYF. DNA of the CDR3: TGTGCCAGCAGCTTAGTGGGTTCTTCGGGAAACACCATATATTTT.

The chain has TRBV20-1 and TRBJ1-2; D not certain. This CDR3 has 10 residues. Trimming cost V 6 bases and J 8 bases, with 10 bases left between them. CDR1 and CDR2 from the germline V gene are DFQATT and SNEGSKA (reference sequence). CDR3 protein: CSAINNGYTF. In DNA, the CDR3 is TGCAGTGCCATTAACAACGGCTACACCTTC.

J is TRBJ2-7 and V is TRBV2; tentative D call: TRBD2 (5 bases). The CDR3 extends over 14 amino acids. The ends were cut back, 6 bases at V and 0 bases at J, with 12 bases in the middle. Germline V CDR1 and CDR2: SNHLY, FYNNEI. The chain's CDR3 is CASRVERDSYEQYF. In DNA form, the CDR3 reads TGTGCCAGCAGAGTAGAACGGGACTCCTACGAGCAGTACTTC.

CDR3 nucleotides: TGTGCCAGCAGTGAATACGCGGGGGCACTCTACGAGCAGTACTTC. It codes for CASSEYAGALYEQYF. This sequence joins TRBV6-1 and TRBJ2-7; possible D gene TRBD2, 7 bases. In germline, CDR1 is MNHNS, CDR2 SASEGT. The CDR3 sequence is 15 residues long. V lost 2 bases, J lost 3 bases, and 14 bases lay in between.

The J gene is TRBJ1-1, the V gene TRBV20-1; D not certain. The germline V gene has CDR1 DFQATT and CDR2 SNEGSKA (reference sequence). CDR3 size: 11 residues. CDR3 sequence reads: CGRIKNTEAFF. The CDR3 bases are TGCGGCAGAATAAAGAACACTGAAGCTTTCTTT.

This clone was detected once. V gene TRBV4-1 combines with J gene TRBJ2-4; a weak D match, TRBD2 (5 bases). This CDR3 region has 15 residues. The germline V and J ends were trimmed by 5 bases and 3 bases, with 14 bases remaining between them. Germline CDR1 and CDR2: MGHRA and YSYEKL. In DNA, the CDR3 is TGCGCCAGCAGCACGGTAGGGAGAGGCAAAAACATTCAGTACTTC. This encodes CASSTVGRGKNIQYF.

The rearrangement links TRBV11-3 to TRBJ2-7; perhaps TRBD2 as D (5 bases). V was pared by 0 bases and J by 3 bases, with 6 bases between. Germline V gene lookup returns CDR1 SGHNT and CDR2 YENEEA. This CDR3 is built from 13 residues. This chain's CDR3 is CASSLDRGYEQYF. CDR3 nucleotides: TGTGCCAGCAGCTTAGATCGGGGCTACGAGCAGTACTTC.

V gene TRBV19 combines with J gene TRBJ2-2; 11 bases are a match to TRBD2. CDR3 length: 16 residues. Germline loops: CDR1 LNHDA, CDR2 SQIVND (reference sequence). The V gene end was trimmed by 5 bases and the J gene end by 5 bases; junction bases not matched to a gene: 7. Here the CDR3 reads CASSLLAGGQTGELFF. The CDR3 region has the DNA TGTGCCAGTAGTTTATTAGCGGGAGGGCAAACCGGGGAGCTGTTTTTT. The variable domain in full, with the rest retrieved from reference TRBV19 and TRBJ2-2, is DGGITQSPKYLFRKEGQNVTLSCEQNLNHDAMYWYRQDPGQGLRLIYYSQIVNDFQKGDIAEGYSVSREKKESFPLTVTSAQKNPTAFYLCASSLLAGGQTGELFFGEGSRLTVL.

The rearrangement joins TRBV11-2 to TRBJ2-3; 10 nucleotides agree with TRBD2. CDR1 and CDR2 (germline): SGHAT, FQNNGV. V dropped 3 bases and J dropped 1; count of bases not matched to a gene: 1. This CDR3 comprises 15 residues. The CDR3 sequence: CASSFGTSGTDTQYF. CDR3 DNA: TGTGCCAGCAGCTTTGGGACTAGCGGCACAGATACGCAGTATTTT. The whole variable domain, remainder taken from reference TRBV11-2 and TRBJ2-3, is EAGVAQSPRYKIIEKRQSVAFWCNPISGHATLYWYQQILGQGPKLLIQFQNNGVVDDSQLPKDRFSAERLKGVDSTLKIQPAKLEDSAVYLCASSFGTSGTDTQYFGPGTRLTVL.

A note on this clone: Other DNA sequences in the same sample also yield this CDR3. This chain joins TRBV7-8 and TRBJ2-7; 11 bases map to TRBD1. This CDR3 has 14 amino acids. The germline gives CDR1 SGHVS, CDR2 FQNEAQ. V lost 5 bases and J lost 2; bases outside the gene matches: 2. The CDR3: CASSLGQGAYEQYF. The CDR3 region has the DNA TGTGCCAGCAGCCTGGGACAGGGGGCCTACGAGCAGTACTTC.

The chain uses TRBV12-3 or TRBV12-4 and TRBJ1-2, with TRBD1 matching 7 bases. The junction had 3 bases not matched to a gene; V was cut back by 6 bases and J by 2 bases. The CDR3 totals 13 residues. CDR3 in DNA: TGTGCCAGCAGCCAGACAGGGAACTATGGCTACACCTTC. Translation gives CASSQTGNYGYTF.

Only a few counts were recorded for this clone. The chain's CDR3 is CASTEGLAGGEQYF. Here the CDR3 DNA reads TGTGCCAGCACCGAAGGACTAGCGGGTGGCGAGCAGTACTTC. The rearrangement joins TRBV2 to TRBJ2-7, with 11 bases matching TRBD2. The CDR3 runs to 14 residues. Trimming removed 7 bases from V and 6 bases from J; junction bases left unmatched: 8. Germline loops: CDR1 SNHLY, CDR2 FYNNEI.

The CDR3 sequence is CASSFGQSYEQYF. DNA for the CDR3: TGTGCCAGCAGTTTTGGACAGTCCTACGAGCAGTACTTC. The chain recombines TRBV27 with TRBJ2-7, with D maybe TRBD1 (6 bases). There are 13 residues in the CDR3. The V gene's germline CDR1 is MNHEY and CDR2 SMNVEV (reference sequence). Trimming left V 3 bases short and J 1 base short, with 7 bases between.

The rearrangement joins TRBV10-3 to TRBJ2-3; no firm D call. Between the trimmed V and J ends, which lost 6 bases and 6 bases, there was a span of 10 bases. CDR3 length: 12 residues. Germline-derived CDR1 and CDR2 are ENHRY and SYGVKD. CDR3 sequence reads: CAISLSEDTQYF. The CDR3 DNA is TGTGCCATCAGCCTTTCGGAGGATACGCAGTATTTT.

The genes are TRBV19 and TRBJ2-3; D is undetermined. The germline CDR1 and CDR2 sequences are LNHDA and SQIVND (reference sequence). The CDR3 extends over 14 amino acids. V shed 5 bases and J shed 2 bases, with 11 bases lying between them. This CDR3 is CASSSLANTDTQYF. The CDR3 DNA sequence: TGTGCCAGTAGTTCTCTGGCCAACACAGATACGCAGTATTTT.